These 27 T cell receptor beta chains originate from one sample sequenced in a study of blood T cell repertoires in COVID-19. Profiled with immunoSEQ multiplex PCR; TCRdb holds only in-frame clones, not every one. The sample yields fewer than 150,000 clones, under 90% seen once. Sequencing used PBMCs or T cells enriched from blood (not recorded which). The receptors were gathered from a young woman who had been exposed to COVID-19.

The V call is TRBV30, the J call TRBJ1-1; tentatively, D is TRBD1 (6 bases). V lost 0 bases to trimming and J lost 2 bases, with 10 bases between them. The germline V gene has CDR1 GTSNPN and CDR2 SVGIG (reference sequence). CDR3 length equals 14 residues. In DNA, the CDR3 is TGTGCCTGGAGTGTTGGGGGCTTAAACACTGAAGCTTTCTTT. This sequence encodes CAWSVGGLNTEAFF.

The rearrangement links TRBV7-2 to TRBJ2-2, with TRBD2 identical over 11 bases. Per the germline V gene, CDR1 is SGHTA and CDR2 is FQGNSA. The CDR3 is 16 residues long. Trimming removed 5 bases from V and 5 bases from J; junction bases left unmatched: 7. The CDR3 coding sequence is TGTGCCAGCAGCGGTAGCGGGAGGGGCTGGACCGGGGAGCTGTTTTTT. Its translation is CASSGSGRGWTGELFF.

CDR3 in DNA: TGTGCCAGCAGCTTAGATCTGACTAGCGGGAGATTTAACGCCTACGAGCAGTACTTC. Amino acid sequence: CASSLDLTSGRFNAYEQYF. V is TRBV7-8 and J is TRBJ2-7; 12 bases are a match to TRBD2. There are 19 residues in the CDR3. V was pared by 1 base and J by 2 bases, with 12 bases of the junction left unmatched. Germline CDR1 is SGHVS and CDR2 is FQNEAQ.

The rearrangement joins TRBV4-1 to TRBJ1-1; D gene uncertain. This CDR3 is built from 13 residues. Germline V gives CDR1 MGHRA, CDR2 YSYEKL. The ends were cut back, 1 base at V and 5 bases at J, with 8 bases in the middle. The CDR3 bases are TGCGCCAGCAGCCAAGTCCGGGGAACTGAAGCTTTCTTT. Translated: CASSQVRGTEAFF.

This clone was counted only a few times. The chain recombines TRBV11-2 with TRBJ1-1; no firm D call. The CDR3 consists of 11 residues. Germline values: CDR1 SGHAT, CDR2 FQNNGV. Trimming shortened V by 3 bases and J by 12 bases, and 11 bases separated the two germline ends. Here the CDR3 reads CASSFSGFTFF. CDR3 bases: TGTGCCAGCAGCTTCTCGGGGTTTACTTTCTTT.

This clone occurred a few times. The J gene is TRBJ2-2, the V gene TRBV3-1 (or the pseudogene TRBV3-2); D may be TRBD2 (5 bases). Trimming stripped 1 base from V and 2 bases from J, with 8 bases between. CDR3 length equals 15 residues. Germline loops: CDR1 LGHDT, CDR2 YNNKEL (reference sequence). The CDR3 sequence is CASSQGTFNTGELFF. The CDR3 DNA reads as TGTGCCAGCAGCCAAGGGACTTTCAACACCGGGGAGCTGTTTTTT.

V is TRBV19 and J is TRBJ1-1; weak D call: TRBD1 (6 bases). The length of the CDR3 is 14 residues. Germline assignment: CDR1 LNHDA and CDR2 SQIVND (reference sequence). V gave up 6 bases and J gave up 1 base, with 12 bases separating them. The CDR3 nucleotides are TGTGCCAGTAGCACCGCACAGGGGAACACTGAAGCTTTCTTT. Protein product: CASSTAQGNTEAFF.

This clone has only one observation. The chain carries TRBV10-3 and TRBJ1-6, with D unclear. V lost 2 bases and J lost 7, with 6 bases in between. The CDR3 spans 13 residues. The germline gives CDR1 ENHRY, CDR2 SYGVKD. CDR3 sequence reads: CAISETGNSPLHF. The CDR3 coding sequence is TGTGCCATCAGTGAGACGGGGAATTCACCCCTCCACTTT.

V and J are TRBV11-3 and TRBJ2-2, with 14 bases identical to TRBD2. The CDR3 consists of 16 residues. CDR1 and CDR2 from the germline V gene are SGHNT and YENEEA. Trimming cost V 3 bases and J 7 bases; bases outside gene matches: 4. The CDR3 coding sequence is TGTGCCAGCAGCTTGGGACTAGCGGGAGTTGGCGGGGAGCTGTTTTTT. Its translation is CASSLGLAGVGGELFF.

The genes are TRBV10-3 and TRBJ2-6; D perhaps matches TRBD2 (5 bases). The germline V gene encodes CDR1 ENHRY and CDR2 SYGVKD. This CDR3 is 13 amino acids long. Trimming cost V 7 bases and J 3 bases, with 7 bases left between them. Written as DNA, the CDR3 is TGTGCCATCAAGGGAGATGGGGCCAACGTCCTGACTTTC. This gives the protein CAIKGDGANVLTF.

The chain couples TRBV6-6 to TRBJ1-5, with no clear D. Germline V CDR1 and CDR2: MNHNY, SVGAGI (reference sequence). The V gene lost 8 bases and the J gene lost 3 bases, with 14 bases spanning the gap. The CDR3 is made up of 14 amino acids. CDR3 nucleotide sequence: TGTGCCAGCGGTAGGACGGAGGACAATCAGCCCCAGCATTTT. Translating it yields CASGRTEDNQPQHF.

This clone was recorded only once. V usage is TRBV13 and J usage is TRBJ1-3; the D is unclear. CDR1 and CDR2 from the germline V gene are PRHDT and FYEKMQ (reference sequence). V was clipped by 3 bases and J by 2 bases, with 8 bases between them. CDR3 size: 14 residues. The CDR3 spells CASSFGDTGNTIYF. The CDR3 nucleotides read TGTGCCAGCAGCTTCGGGGATACTGGAAACACCATATATTTT. The full variable domain, in which reference TRBV13 and TRBJ1-3 provide the parts outside the CDR3, is AAGVIQSPRHLIKEKRETATLKCYPIPRHDTVYWYQQGPGQDPQFLISFYEKMQSDKGSIPDRFSAQQFSDYHSELNMSSLELGDSALYFCASSFGDTGNTIYFGEGSWLTVV.

This clone was recorded once. The chain carries TRBV5-1 and TRBJ1-1; D remains ambiguous. The CDR3 consists of 13 residues. V gave up 1 base and J gave up 5 bases, with 9 bases separating them. Germline V lookup: CDR1 SGHRS, CDR2 YFSETQ. The DNA for the CDR3 is TGCGCCAGCAGCTTGACCCAGAAAACTGAAGCTTTCTTT. Translating it yields CASSLTQKTEAFF.

This chain connects TRBV18 to TRBJ1-1; D is ambiguous. Germline CDR1 reads KGHSH; CDR2 reads LQKENI. The V end was cut by 1 base, the J end by 6 bases, with 6 bases between. The CDR3 extends over 12 amino acids. The CDR3 sequence is CASSPRGPEAFF. The CDR3 DNA reads TGTGCCAGCTCACCACGAGGGCCTGAAGCTTTCTTT.

The chain has TRBV7-3 and TRBJ2-5, with D possibly TRBD2 on 6 matching bases. The V gene's germline CDR1 is SGHTA and CDR2 FQGTGA. The ends were cut back, 5 bases at V and 5 bases at J, with 18 bases in the middle. The CDR3 is 15 amino acids. CDR3 bases: TGTGCCAGCAGCCTCCAAACTGGGGCGGGGGAGACCCAGTACTTC. Encoded protein: CASSLQTGAGETQYF.

The V gene is TRBV28, the J gene TRBJ1-6; TRBD1 aligns across 9 bases. The CDR3 extends over 14 amino acids. The V and J ends lost 3 bases and 7 bases, in that order; junction bases with no gene match: 1. The germline V gene has CDR1 MDHEN and CDR2 SYDVKM. This chain's CDR3 is CASSLGTGNSPLHF. The CDR3, as DNA: TGTGCCAGCAGTTTGGGGACAGGGAATTCACCCCTCCACTTT.

The rearrangement joins TRBV19 to TRBJ1-2; TRBD1 agrees at 10 bases. This CDR3 has 18 residues. The junction had 15 bases not matched to a gene; V was cut back by 3 bases and J by 5 bases. The germline CDR1 and CDR2 sequences are LNHDA and SQIVND (reference sequence). The CDR3 protein is CASSIFRDRGILWYGYTF. CDR3 sequence (DNA): TGTGCCAGTAGTATCTTTCGGGACAGGGGAATTCTATGGTATGGCTACACCTTC.

This clone has more than one count but fewer than ten. This rearrangement joins TRBV28 to TRBJ1-6; TRBD1 matches at 8 bases. Per germline, CDR1 MDHEN and CDR2 SYDVKM. This CDR3 region has 19 residues. The trim removed 6 bases at V and 0 bases at J, leaving 13 bases unmatched. CDR3 in DNA: TGTGCCAGCAGACCCAGGGGGCTAACTAAGAGCTCCTATAATTCACCCCTCCACTTT. As protein: CASRPRGLTKSSYNSPLHF. Full variable domain (missing parts from reference TRBV28 and TRBJ1-6): DVKVTQSSRYLVKRTGEKVFLECVQDMDHENMFWYRQDPGLGLRLIYFSYDVKMKEKGDIPEGYSVSREKKERFSLILESASTNQTSMYLCASRPRGLTKSSYNSPLHFGNGTRLTVT.

The CDR3 region is CATLGWRGTGTDTQYF. DNA of the CDR3: TGTGCCACCCTCGGGTGGCGCGGGACCGGCACAGATACGCAGTATTTT. The chain uses TRBV7-9 and TRBJ2-3; TRBD2 is a possible D gene (6 bases). The CDR3 is 16 amino acids. Per germline, CDR1 SEHNR and CDR2 FQNEAQ (reference sequence). Trimming pared 10 bases from V and 1 base from J, leaving 21 bases between.

J is TRBJ2-7 and V is TRBV6-5; 11 bases map to TRBD2. Germline CDR1 reads MNHEY; CDR2 reads SVGAGI. V lost 0 bases, J lost 0 bases, and 1 base stayed unmatched. The CDR3 covers 16 residues. CDR3 sequence: CASSYSTSGNSYEQYF. CDR3 bases: TGTGCCAGCAGTTACTCGACTAGCGGGAACTCCTACGAGCAGTACTTC.

CDR3: CASSLPGQGPYEQYF. The DNA for the CDR3 is TGTGCCAGCAGCTTGCCGGGACAGGGCCCCTACGAGCAGTACTTC. The chain employs TRBV5-4 and TRBJ2-7, with TRBD1 identical over 9 bases. With V trimmed by 1 base and J by 2 bases, 4 bases remained unmatched. The germline CDR1 and CDR2 sequences are SGHNT and YYREEE (reference sequence). The CDR3 has 15 amino acids.

The chain has TRBV18 and TRBJ1-1; 9 nucleotides match TRBD1. Germline loops: CDR1 KGHSH, CDR2 LQKENI. This CDR3 spans 14 amino acids. V was pared by 1 base and J by 5 bases, with 2 bases of the junction left unmatched. In DNA, the CDR3 is TGTGCCAGCTCACCACTAGGACAGGGGACTGAAGCTTTCTTT. Translation: CASSPLGQGTEAFF. Full variable domain (rest looked up from reference TRBV18 and TRBJ1-1): NAGVMQNPRHLVRRRGQEARLRCSPMKGHSHVYWYRQLPEEGLKFMVYLQKENIIDESGMPKERFSAEFPKEGPSILRIQQVVRGDSAAYFCASSPLGQGTEAFFGQGTRLTVV.

The J gene is TRBJ2-5, the V gene TRBV4-1; 8 nucleotides agree with TRBD1. CDR1 and CDR2 (germline): MGHRA, YSYEKL. V lost 4 bases to trimming and J lost 4 bases; unmatched junction nucleotides: 8. CDR3 size: 15 residues. Written as DNA, the CDR3 is TGCGCCAGCAGCCCGCAAGGACAGGGTAGAGAGACCCAGTACTTC. It specifies CASSPQGQGRETQYF.

V gene TRBV7-8 combines with J gene TRBJ2-1, with TRBD2 matching over 13 bases. The germline CDR1 and CDR2 sequences are SGHVS and FQNEAQ. This CDR3 has 14 amino acids. The V segment lost 6 bases and the J segment 5 bases; nucleotides outside the gene matches: 1. CDR3 nucleotides: TGTGCCAGCAGACTAGCGGGGGGGGACAATGAGCAGTTCTTC. Its translation: CASRLAGGDNEQFF. Looking up the rest from reference TRBV7-8 and TRBJ2-1 gives the full variable domain: GAGVSQSPRYKVAKRGQDVALRCDPISGHVSLFWYQQALGQGPEFLTYFQNEAQLDKSGLPSDRFFAERPEGSVSTLKIQRTQQEDSAVYLCASRLAGGDNEQFFGPGTRLTVL.

The gene calls are TRBV6-5 and TRBJ2-7; 13 bases are a match to TRBD2. Germline loops: CDR1 MNHEY, CDR2 SVGAGI. The CDR3 sequence is 14 residues long. Trimming removed 6 bases from V and 2 bases from J; junction bases left unmatched: 1. The CDR3 protein is CASRLAGGPYEQYF. The CDR3 nucleotides read TGTGCCAGCAGACTAGCGGGAGGGCCCTACGAGCAGTACTTC.

This rearrangement joins TRBV29-1 to TRBJ2-1; a possible D gene is TRBD2 (5 bases). V gave up 3 bases and J gave up 9 bases, with 12 bases separating them. Germline values: CDR1 SQVTM, CDR2 ANQGSEA. The CDR3 is 12 amino acids. Here the CDR3 DNA reads TGCAGCGTTGATTCGTGGGGAGCTGAGCAGTTCTTC. Residues: CSVDSWGAEQFF.

The V call is TRBV15, the J call TRBJ1-6; D may be TRBD1 (5 bases). The germline V gene has CDR1 LNHNV and CDR2 YYDKDF (reference sequence). Trimming took off 5 bases at V and 0 bases at J, with 11 bases between the two ends. The length of the CDR3 is 16 residues. In DNA, the CDR3 is TGTGCCACCAGCGCAGGGATAGACTCCTATAATTCACCCCTCCACTTT. As protein: CATSAGIDSYNSPLHF.